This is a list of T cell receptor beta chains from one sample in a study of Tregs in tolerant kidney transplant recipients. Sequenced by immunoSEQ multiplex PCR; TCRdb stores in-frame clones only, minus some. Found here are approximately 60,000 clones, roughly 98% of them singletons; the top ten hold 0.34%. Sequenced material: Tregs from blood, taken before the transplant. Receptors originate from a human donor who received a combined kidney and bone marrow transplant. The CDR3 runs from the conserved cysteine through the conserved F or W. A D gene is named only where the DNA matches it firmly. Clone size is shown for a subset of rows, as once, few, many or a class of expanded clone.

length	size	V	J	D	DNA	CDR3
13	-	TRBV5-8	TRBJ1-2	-	TGTGCCAGCAGCCGCCGGGGTGGTTTTGGCTACACCTTC	CASSRRGGFGYTF
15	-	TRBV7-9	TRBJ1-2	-	TGTGCCAGCAGCCCCGGGAGGGCCTGGGACTATGGCTACACCTTC	CASSPGRAWDYGYTF
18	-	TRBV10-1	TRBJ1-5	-	TGCGCCAGCAGCTACCTCGGGGACGGGGGGTATAACAATCAGCCCCAGCATTTT	CASSYLGDGGYNNQPQHF
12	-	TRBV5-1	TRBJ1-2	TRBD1	TGCGCCAGCACGGGACAGGGTTATGGCTACACCTTC	CASTGQGYGYTF
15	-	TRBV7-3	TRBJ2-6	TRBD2	TGTGCCAGCAGCCCGCGGGGGTCCGGGGCCAACGTCCTGACTTTC	CASSPRGSGANVLTF
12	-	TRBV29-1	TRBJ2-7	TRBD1	TGCAGCGGTGGGACAGACACCTACGAGCAGTACTTC	CSGGTDTYEQYF
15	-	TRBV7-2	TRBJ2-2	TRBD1	TGTGCCAGCAGCCAAAGGACAGGATCGACGGGGGAGCTGTTTTTT	CASSQRTGSTGELFF
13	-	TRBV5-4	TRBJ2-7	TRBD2	TGTGCCAGCAGCCGGGGGGGAAAGTACGAGCAGTACTTC	CASSRGGKYEQYF
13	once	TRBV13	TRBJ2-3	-	TGTGCCAGCAGCTTAGCAGGCACAGATACGCAGTATTTT	CASSLAGTDTQYF
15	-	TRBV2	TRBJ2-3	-	TGTGCCAGCAGTGATATCAGGGGATGGTCCGATACGCAGTATTTT	CASSDIRGWSDTQYF
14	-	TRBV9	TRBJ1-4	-	TGTGCCAGCAGCCCGGGGGGCTTTAATGAAAAACTGTTTTTT	CASSPGGFNEKLFF
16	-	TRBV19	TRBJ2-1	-	TGTGCCAGTACGTTGGCCGGAGGGGTCAATTACAATGAGCAGTTCTTC	CASTLAGGVNYNEQFF
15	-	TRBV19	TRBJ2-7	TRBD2	TGTGCCGTCGGGGCAGGGCTAGCGGGAGGGAGTGAGCAGTACTTC	CAVGAGLAGGSEQYF
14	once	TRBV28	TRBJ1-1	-	TGTGCCAGCAGAGCCGGGCCCCCGGGAACTGAAGCTTTCTTT	CASRAGPPGTEAFF
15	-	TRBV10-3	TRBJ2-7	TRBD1	TGTGCCATCAGTCCTCCGGGACAGGGTCGGATCGAGCAGTACTTC	CAISPPGQGRIEQYF
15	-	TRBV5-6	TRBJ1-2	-	TGTGCCAGCAGCTTGGCCATAGCGCTAAACTATGGCTACACCTTC	CASSLAIALNYGYTF
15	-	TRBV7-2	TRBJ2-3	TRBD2	TGTGCCAGCAGCTTAAGGAGCGGGGGCACAGATACGCAGTATTTT	CASSLRSGGTDTQYF
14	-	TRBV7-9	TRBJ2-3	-	TGTGCCAGCAGCTTTGTCCACAACACAGATACGCAGTATTTT	CASSFVHNTDTQYF
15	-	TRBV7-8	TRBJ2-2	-	TGTGCCAGCAGCTTAACAGGGATGAACACCGGGGAGCTGTTTTTT	CASSLTGMNTGELFF
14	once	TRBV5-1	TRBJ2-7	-	TGCGCCAGCAGCTTGAGGACCAGGGACTACGAGCAGTACTTC	CASSLRTRDYEQYF
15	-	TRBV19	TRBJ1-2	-	TGTGCCAGTAGCGCGGTAGGGGCTGGTTACTATGGCTACACCTTC	CASSAVGAGYYGYTF
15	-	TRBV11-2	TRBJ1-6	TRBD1	TGTGCCAGCAGCTTAGTTGCAGGGGGCTTGTCACCCCTCCACTTT	CASSLVAGGLSPLHF
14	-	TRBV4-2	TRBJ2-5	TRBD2	TGTGCCAGCAGCCCCCGACTAGCGGAAGAGACCCAGTACTTC	CASSPRLAEETQYF
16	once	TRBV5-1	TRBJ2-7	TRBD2	TGCGCCAGCAGCAAAATCAGGACTAGCGGAATCTACGAGCAGTACTTC	CASSKIRTSGIYEQYF
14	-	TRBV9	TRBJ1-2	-	TGTGCCAGCAGCCCACAGGGTCCTAACTATGGCTACACCTTC	CASSPQGPNYGYTF
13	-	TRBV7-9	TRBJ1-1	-	TGTGCCAGCAGCCTAGGGAGGAACACTGAAGCTTTCTTT	CASSLGRNTEAFF
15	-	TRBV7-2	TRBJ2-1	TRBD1	TGTGCCAGCAGCTTATGGGGACAGCAGTACAATGAGCAGTTCTTC	CASSLWGQQYNEQFF
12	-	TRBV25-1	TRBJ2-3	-	TGTGCCAGCAGTGAATCCGCAGATACGCAGTATTTT	CASSESADTQYF
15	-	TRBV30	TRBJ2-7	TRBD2	TGTGCCTGGAGGGGGGGACTAGCGGGAGCCTACGAGCAGTACTTC	CAWRGGLAGAYEQYF
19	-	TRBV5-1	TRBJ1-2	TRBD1	TGCGCCAGCAGCTTGACTGAGCTGGACAGGGGAATTCGGATTGATCGCTACACCTTC	CASSLTELDRGIRIDRYTF
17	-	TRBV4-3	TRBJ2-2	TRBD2	TGCGCCAGCAGCCAAGATGCGGGAGGGGGGGGTACCGGGGAGCTGTTTTTT	CASSQDAGGGGTGELFF
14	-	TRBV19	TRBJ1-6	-	TGTGCCAGTAGTCCTCCAGGAGACAGTTCACCCCTCCACTTT	CASSPPGDSSPLHF
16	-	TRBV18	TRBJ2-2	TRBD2	TGTGCCAGCTCACCTATAGCGGGCACGAACACCGGGGAGCTGTTTTTT	CASSPIAGTNTGELFF
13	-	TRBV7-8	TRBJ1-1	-	TGTGCCAGCAGGCCCTTGGGTAACAGTGAAGCTTTCTTT	CASRPLGNSEAFF
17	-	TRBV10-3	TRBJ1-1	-	TGTGCCATCAGTGAGTCTTGGGGGGGGGCGCAGGGCACTGAAGCTTTCTTT	CAISESWGGAQGTEAFF
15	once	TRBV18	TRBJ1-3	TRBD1	TGTGCCAGCTCACGGGGACAGATCTCTGGAAACACCATATATTTT	CASSRGQISGNTIYF